The rows below give T cell receptor beta chains drawn from one sample of a study of blood T cell repertoires in COVID-19. The method was immunoSEQ multiplex PCR; TCRdb's version includes in-frame clones alone and lacks a portion of them. The table lists roughly 180,000 clones, about 85% of them singletons, with about 0.95% in the top ten. Sequenced sample: peripheral blood. These receptors were obtained from a man aged 18 to 29 with acute or convalescent COVID-19. The CDR3 runs from the conserved cysteine through the conserved F or W. D genes are given only for firm matches. Not every row has a clone size; where given, it reads once, few, many or a size class.

>TRBJ1-4|TRBD1|TRBV7-6|NA
TGTGCCAGCAGCACGGGACAGGGAGGAACTAATGAAAAACTGTTTTTT
CASSTGQGGTNEKLFF
>TRBJ1-1|TRBD1|TRBV19|NA
TGTGCCAGTAGTATAGGGACAGGGGGCTTCACTGAAGCTTTCTTT
CASSIGTGGFTEAFF
>TRBJ1-6|TRBD1|TRBV9|NA
TGTGCCAGCAGCGAAGGGGGACAGGGTAATTCACCCCTCCACTTT
CASSEGGQGNSPLHF
>TRBJ1-6|NA|TRBV27|NA
TGTGCCAGCAGTACTAATAATTCACCCCTCCACTTT
CASSTNNSPLHF
>TRBJ2-3|NA|TRBV18|NA
TGTGCCAGCTCACCGACTACTAGCACAGATACGCAGTATTTT
CASSPTTSTDTQYF
>TRBJ2-7|NA|TRBV11-2|NA
TGTGCCAGCAGCTTAGAAGAAGGGCGGGCGTCGACATACGAGCAGTACTTC
CASSLEEGRASTYEQYF
>TRBJ2-1|NA|TRBV9|NA
TGTGCCAGCAGCGTAGAGGCAGGAGGATACTCCTACAATGAGCAGTTCTTC
CASSVEAGGYSYNEQFF
>TRBJ1-5|NA|TRBV7-9|NA
TGTGCCAGCAGCTTAGGGGGCAGCAGGCAGCCCCAGCATTTT
CASSLGGSRQPQHF
>TRBJ2-1|NA|TRBV5-8|NA
TGTGCCAGCAGCTTGGCGCACATTAATGAGCAGTTCTTC
CASSLAHINEQFF
>TRBJ1-3|NA|TRBV6-6|NA
TGTGCCAGCAGTTCTAAGACAAGGGGAAACACCATATATTTT
CASSSKTRGNTIYF
>TRBJ1-2|TRBD1|TRBV28|NA
TGTGCCAGCACCGCCCCGCCGGGACAGGGGAGCTACACCTTC
CASTAPPGQGSYTF
>TRBJ1-2|NA|TRBV5-1|NA
TGCGCCAGCAGAAACCCCAGGGGCCCCGCTAACTATGGCTACACCTTC
CASRNPRGPANYGYTF
>TRBJ2-3|TRBD2|TRBV5-1|NA
TGCGCCAGCAGCTTCACTAGCGGGGGAACAGATACGCAGTATTTT
CASSFTSGGTDTQYF
>TRBJ1-1|TRBD1|TRBV3-1/TRBV3-2|NA
TGTGCCAGCAGCACAGTTGGACAGGGGCCTTCGAACACTGAAGCTTTCTTT
CASSTVGQGPSNTEAFF
>TRBJ2-1|TRBD1|TRBV2|NA
TGTGCCAGCAGTGGGACAGGGGTCAATGAGCAGTTCTTC
CASSGTGVNEQFF
>TRBJ1-3|NA|TRBV30|NA
TGTGCCTGGAGTGTAACTTCTATGGGGGCACTCTCTGGAAACACCATATATTTT
CAWSVTSMGALSGNTIYF
>TRBJ1-2|NA|TRBV6-5|NA
TGTGCCAGCAGCAGGGATCCGGACCCGTTTGCGGGCTACACCTTC
CASSRDPDPFAGYTF
>TRBJ2-1|NA|TRBV20-1|NA
TGCAGTGCTAGTGGGCTAGATAATATCTACAATGAGCAGTTCTTC
CSASGLDNIYNEQFF
>TRBJ1-1|NA|TRBV30|NA
TGTGCCTGGAGTACGGGGAGGGCTTTCTTT
CAWSTGRAFF
>TRBJ1-4|TRBD1|TRBV4-1|NA
TGCGCCAGCACACCATGGGACAGATGGAATGAAAAACTGTTTTTT
CASTPWDRWNEKLFF
>TRBJ1-4|NA|TRBV6-5|NA
TGTGCCAGCACCCAGAGGGGGAGTCGGGAAAAACTGTTTTTT
CASTQRGSREKLFF
>TRBJ1-5|NA|TRBV11-2|NA
TGTGCCAGCAGCGTAACAGGAGAAGCTCAGCCCCAGCATTTT
CASSVTGEAQPQHF
>TRBJ2-3|TRBD2|TRBV19|once
TGTGCCAGTAGTATAGAGGCGGGGGGACCCACAGATACGCAGTATTTT
CASSIEAGGPTDTQYF